This is a list of T cell receptor beta chains from one sample in a study of long-term antiretroviral therapy in people with HIV. The table came from immunoSEQ multiplex PCR; TCRdb's copy has only in-frame clones and leaves some out. This table has 30,000 to 40,000 clones, 80% to 90% appearing once. The source was unsorted PBMCs, collected 0.4 years before starting antiretroviral therapy. The receptors originated from a man in his late teens or twenties with HIV. The CDR3 runs from the conserved cysteine through the conserved F or W. Fields, in order: V gene, J gene, D gene, clone size, CDR3 DNA, CDR3 protein. The D gene is left open where the match is weak. A row's size may be missing; if present it is once, few, many or a size class.

v_call: TRBV28; j_call: TRBJ1-3; d_call: -; clone_size: -; cdr3_nt: TGTGCCAGCAGTTCCGAGGGGCGGGTTACCTCTGGAAACACCATATATTTT; cdr3_aa: CASSSEGRVTSGNTIYF
v_call: TRBV11-2; j_call: TRBJ2-1; d_call: -; clone_size: -; cdr3_nt: TGTGCCAGCAGCCCCCTTAAGGGCGCCCGATACAATGAGCAGTTCTTC; cdr3_aa: CASSPLKGARYNEQFF
v_call: TRBV19; j_call: TRBJ1-1; d_call: -; clone_size: -; cdr3_nt: TGTGCCAGTAGTCCGACAGGAGGGAGCACTGAAGCTTTCTTT; cdr3_aa: CASSPTGGSTEAFF
v_call: TRBV5-1; j_call: TRBJ2-7; d_call: -; clone_size: -; cdr3_nt: TGCGCCAGCAGCTTCTACAGGGAGGAATACGAGCAGTACTTC; cdr3_aa: CASSFYREEYEQYF
v_call: TRBV2; j_call: TRBJ2-7; d_call: -; clone_size: medium-sized; cdr3_nt: TGTGCCAGCAGTGAAGCGCACATGAGGGAGCAGTACTTC; cdr3_aa: CASSEAHMREQYF
v_call: TRBV27; j_call: TRBJ2-2; d_call: TRBD1; clone_size: -; cdr3_nt: TGTGCCAGCAGTTTTGGGGGCTGGACAGGGGTAACCGGGGAGCTGTTTTTT; cdr3_aa: CASSFGGWTGVTGELFF
v_call: TRBV5-1; j_call: TRBJ2-2; d_call: TRBD2; clone_size: once; cdr3_nt: TGCGCCAGCAGCCCCAGGAGGACTAGCGGGGGGACGAACACCGGGGAGCTGTTTTTT; cdr3_aa: CASSPRRTSGGTNTGELFF
v_call: TRBV2; j_call: TRBJ2-1; d_call: TRBD1; clone_size: once; cdr3_nt: TGTGCCAGCAGTGATGGGACAGGCGACAATGAGCAGTTCTTC; cdr3_aa: CASSDGTGDNEQFF
v_call: TRBV5-1; j_call: TRBJ2-7; d_call: -; clone_size: -; cdr3_nt: TGCGCCAGCAGCTTGGGGGGCCGGAACGAGCAGTACTTC; cdr3_aa: CASSLGGRNEQYF
v_call: TRBV2; j_call: TRBJ1-1; d_call: -; clone_size: once; cdr3_nt: TGTGCCAGCAGAACTCTGGACACTGAAGCTTTCTTT; cdr3_aa: CASRTLDTEAFF
v_call: TRBV7-2; j_call: TRBJ1-1; d_call: TRBD1; clone_size: -; cdr3_nt: TGTGCCAGCAGCCCGCCACTCTGGACAGGATCGTTAGGAGCTTTCTTT; cdr3_aa: CASSPPLWTGSLGAFF
v_call: TRBV6-5; j_call: TRBJ2-2; d_call: TRBD2; clone_size: few; cdr3_nt: TGTGCCAGCAGTTTGCTAGCGGGGTACACCGGGGAGCTGTTTTTT; cdr3_aa: CASSLLAGYTGELFF
v_call: TRBV28; j_call: TRBJ2-5; d_call: -; clone_size: -; cdr3_nt: TGTGCCAGCACAGAGACTAGAGCATTTCGAGAGACCCAGTACTTC; cdr3_aa: CASTETRAFRETQYF
v_call: TRBV5-5; j_call: TRBJ1-1; d_call: -; clone_size: -; cdr3_nt: TGTGCCAGCAGCTTCGAACATCTTACTTTCTTT; cdr3_aa: CASSFEHLTFF
v_call: TRBV30; j_call: TRBJ1-1; d_call: -; clone_size: -; cdr3_nt: TGTGCCTGGAGTGTAGGGCAGCCTTTGAACACTGAAGCTTTCTTT; cdr3_aa: CAWSVGQPLNTEAFF
v_call: TRBV4-3; j_call: TRBJ2-1; d_call: -; clone_size: -; cdr3_nt: TGCGCCAGCAGCCCAGACCGACTTTACAATGAGCAGTTCTTC; cdr3_aa: CASSPDRLYNEQFF
v_call: TRBV5-5; j_call: TRBJ2-1; d_call: -; clone_size: -; cdr3_nt: TGTGCCAGCAGCCCAAAAAGAATGGTCTACAATGAGCAGTTCTTC; cdr3_aa: CASSPKRMVYNEQFF
v_call: TRBV6-5; j_call: TRBJ2-5; d_call: TRBD1; clone_size: -; cdr3_nt: TGTGCCAGCAGCGGGACAGGGGGTCGGGAGACCCAGTACTTC; cdr3_aa: CASSGTGGRETQYF
v_call: TRBV9; j_call: TRBJ1-5; d_call: -; clone_size: -; cdr3_nt: TGTGCCAGCAGCGTACCAAACGGTCAGCCCCAGCATTTT; cdr3_aa: CASSVPNGQPQHF
v_call: TRBV9; j_call: TRBJ2-3; d_call: -; clone_size: -; cdr3_nt: TGTGCCAGCAGCGCGCCCCTCTCTGCGGGCAGCACAGATACGCAGTATTTT; cdr3_aa: CASSAPLSAGSTDTQYF
v_call: TRBV5-1; j_call: TRBJ2-7; d_call: -; clone_size: -; cdr3_nt: TGCGCCAGCAGCCTGGGGACTGCAGCCTACGAGCAGTACTTC; cdr3_aa: CASSLGTAAYEQYF
v_call: TRBV18; j_call: TRBJ2-7; d_call: -; clone_size: -; cdr3_nt: TGTGCCAGCTCACCGACGAGGGACTACGAGCAGTACTTC; cdr3_aa: CASSPTRDYEQYF
v_call: TRBV4-2; j_call: TRBJ2-5; d_call: TRBD2; clone_size: once; cdr3_nt: TGTGCCAGCAGCCAAGGGTTGACTAGCGGGAGCGGGATTGGGGAGACCCAGTACTTC; cdr3_aa: CASSQGLTSGSGIGETQYF
v_call: TRBV18; j_call: TRBJ1-1; d_call: TRBD1; clone_size: -; cdr3_nt: TGTGCCAGCTCACCACGTACAGGGGAGGGCACTGAAGCTTTCTTT; cdr3_aa: CASSPRTGEGTEAFF
v_call: TRBV13; j_call: TRBJ1-5; d_call: -; clone_size: few; cdr3_nt: TGTGCCAGCAGCTTAGTGGGCCAGCCCCAGCATTTT; cdr3_aa: CASSLVGQPQHF
v_call: TRBV4-1; j_call: TRBJ1-1; d_call: TRBD1; clone_size: -; cdr3_nt: TGCGCCAGCAGCCAAGCACCCGGACAGGGGGCGAACACTGAAGCTTTCTTT; cdr3_aa: CASSQAPGQGANTEAFF
v_call: TRBV30; j_call: TRBJ1-5; d_call: -; clone_size: -; cdr3_nt: TGTGCCTGGAGTGGTACAGAATGGGGCAATCAGCCCCAGCATTTT; cdr3_aa: CAWSGTEWGNQPQHF
v_call: TRBV5-4; j_call: TRBJ2-7; d_call: TRBD2; clone_size: -; cdr3_nt: TGTGCCAGCAGCTTGGTTGGCGGGAGGAACTACGAGCAGTACTTC; cdr3_aa: CASSLVGGRNYEQYF
v_call: TRBV9; j_call: TRBJ2-3; d_call: TRBD2; clone_size: -; cdr3_nt: TGTGCCAGCAGCGACGATAGCGGGGGGGCTACAGATACGCAGTATTTT; cdr3_aa: CASSDDSGGATDTQYF
v_call: TRBV19; j_call: TRBJ1-5; d_call: TRBD1; clone_size: -; cdr3_nt: TGTGCCAGTAGTATAGTCGTAGGGACAGGGAGTCAGCCCCAGCATTTT; cdr3_aa: CASSIVVGTGSQPQHF
v_call: TRBV5-1; j_call: TRBJ2-3; d_call: -; clone_size: -; cdr3_nt: TGTGCCAGCAGCTTGGCCTCTAGCACAGATACGCAGTATTTT; cdr3_aa: CASSLASSTDTQYF
v_call: TRBV5-1; j_call: TRBJ2-5; d_call: -; clone_size: -; cdr3_nt: TGCGCCAGCAGTCTCGGCACCCCCGGCGCACAAGAGACCCAGTACTTC; cdr3_aa: CASSLGTPGAQETQYF
v_call: TRBV19; j_call: TRBJ1-4; d_call: -; clone_size: -; cdr3_nt: TGTGCCAGTAGTACCAGTGCAACTAATGAAAAACTGTTTTTT; cdr3_aa: CASSTSATNEKLFF
v_call: TRBV15; j_call: TRBJ1-5; d_call: -; clone_size: -; cdr3_nt: TGTGCCACCAGCAGAGATCGGGGAGGTCAGCCCCAGCATTTT; cdr3_aa: CATSRDRGGQPQHF
v_call: TRBV6-6; j_call: TRBJ1-5; d_call: -; clone_size: -; cdr3_nt: TGTGCCAGCAGAGACTCCGCAGGGAGCAATCAGCCCCAGCATTTT; cdr3_aa: CASRDSAGSNQPQHF
v_call: TRBV11-1; j_call: TRBJ1-1; d_call: -; clone_size: -; cdr3_nt: TGTGCCAGCAGCGTTAACCTGAACACTGAAGCTTTCTTT; cdr3_aa: CASSVNLNTEAFF
v_call: TRBV30; j_call: TRBJ2-3; d_call: TRBD2; clone_size: -; cdr3_nt: TGTGCCTGGACAACTCTAGCGGGGGGGCCAGATACGCAGTATTTT; cdr3_aa: CAWTTLAGGPDTQYF
v_call: TRBV19; j_call: TRBJ1-6; d_call: -; clone_size: few; cdr3_nt: TGTGCCAGTAGTATAGTCGCCTCGTATGGGAATTCACCCCTCCACTTT; cdr3_aa: CASSIVASYGNSPLHF
v_call: TRBV10-3; j_call: TRBJ1-5; d_call: TRBD1; clone_size: -; cdr3_nt: TGTGCCACCTCCCCTGGGACAGTTAGCAATCAGCCCCAGCATTTT; cdr3_aa: CATSPGTVSNQPQHF
v_call: TRBV11-1; j_call: TRBJ2-5; d_call: TRBD2; clone_size: -; cdr3_nt: TGTGCCAGCAGCTTCCTAGCGGCGGAGACCCAGTACTTC; cdr3_aa: CASSFLAAETQYF
v_call: TRBV5-1; j_call: TRBJ2-6; d_call: TRBD1; clone_size: -; cdr3_nt: TGCGCCAGCAGCCAGGGACAGTCCTCTGGGGCCAACGTCCTGACTTTC; cdr3_aa: CASSQGQSSGANVLTF
v_call: TRBV28; j_call: TRBJ1-5; d_call: -; clone_size: few; cdr3_nt: TGTGCCAGCAGTTTCCCACAGGGCCGCGCCCATTTT; cdr3_aa: CASSFPQGRAHF
v_call: TRBV15; j_call: TRBJ2-3; d_call: -; clone_size: -; cdr3_nt: TGTGCCACCAGCAGAGGAGGGGACACAGATACGCAGTATTTT; cdr3_aa: CATSRGGDTDTQYF
v_call: TRBV4-1; j_call: TRBJ2-1; d_call: TRBD2; clone_size: -; cdr3_nt: TGCGCCAGCAGCCCCAGAGGGCTAGCGGCCAATGAGCAGTTCTTC; cdr3_aa: CASSPRGLAANEQFF
v_call: TRBV28; j_call: TRBJ1-2; d_call: TRBD1; clone_size: once; cdr3_nt: TGTGCCAGCAGTTTAGGGCCGGCCTCAGGACAGGGGCTAAACTATGGCTACACCTTC; cdr3_aa: CASSLGPASGQGLNYGYTF
v_call: TRBV4-2; j_call: TRBJ1-3; d_call: TRBD1; clone_size: -; cdr3_nt: TGTGCCAGCAGCCAAGGTGGGACAGGGGGCGCGACTGGAAACACCATATATTTT; cdr3_aa: CASSQGGTGGATGNTIYF
v_call: TRBV9; j_call: TRBJ1-3; d_call: -; clone_size: -; cdr3_nt: TGTGCCAGCAGCGTGGCCCGGGAGGGGGACGGAAACACCATATATTTT; cdr3_aa: CASSVAREGDGNTIYF
v_call: TRBV18; j_call: TRBJ2-5; d_call: -; clone_size: few; cdr3_nt: TGTGCCAGCTCACCAGGGAACAGGGCGAGGGAGACCCAGTACTTC; cdr3_aa: CASSPGNRARETQYF